This T cell receptor beta chain was captured in a study of blood T cell repertoires in COVID-19. About the study: Both acute and convalescent COVID-19 samples were obtained from the United States, Italy and Spain. PBMCs, B-cell-depleted T cells, or T cells provided the cDNA or gDNA that made up the material.

Sequencing was performed with immunoSEQ multiplex PCR; in TCRdb, only in-frame clones are kept and a portion is missing. The sample records more than 85,000 clones, approximately 91% being singletons. This CDR3 has 15 amino acids. The V segment lost 6 bases and the J segment 6 bases; nucleotides outside the gene matches: 9. The germline gives CDR1 MDHEN, CDR2 SYDVKM. The sequence came from a woman of 80 years or more with acute or convalescent COVID-19. This chain joins TRBV28 and TRBJ2-1; 9 bases are a match to TRBD2. The specimen was peripheral blood. CDR3 amino acids: CASSRSGRSVNEQFF. For the CDR3, the DNA is TGTGCCAGCAGCCGAAGCGGGAGGTCGGTCAATGAGCAGTTCTTC.